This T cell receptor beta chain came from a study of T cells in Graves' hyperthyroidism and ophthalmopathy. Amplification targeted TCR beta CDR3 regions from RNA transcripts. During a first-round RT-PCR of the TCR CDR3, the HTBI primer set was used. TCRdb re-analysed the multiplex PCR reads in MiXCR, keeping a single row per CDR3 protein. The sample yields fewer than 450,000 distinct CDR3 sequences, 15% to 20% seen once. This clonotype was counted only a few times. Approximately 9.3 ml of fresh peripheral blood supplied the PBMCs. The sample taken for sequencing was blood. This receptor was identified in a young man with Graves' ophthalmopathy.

CDR3 residues: CATSDPRALGPNIQYF. DNA for the CDR3: TGTGCCACCAGTGACCCGAGGGCCCTGGGCCCAAACATTCAGTACTTC. This sequence joins TRBV24-1 and TRBJ2-4; weak D call: TRBD2 (5 bases). Trimming took 4 bases from V and 6 from J, leaving 18 bases between them. The CDR3 is 16 amino acids. Germline V gene data show CDR1 as KGHDR and CDR2 as SFDVKD.